The following is a T cell receptor beta chain sequence with its context. This entry comes from a study of shared clonotypes between healthy human individuals. Germline assignment: CDR1 SGHTA and CDR2 FQGNSA. CDR3 length equals 12 residues. Trimming cost V 2 bases and J 3 bases, with 4 bases left between them. This was a deep-level run. When replicate PCRs were run on unsorted PBMC, they used roughly 280 ng DNA, approximately 31,000 T cell genomes. Unsorted PBMC DNA underwent sequencing on ten immunoSEQ deep assay plates. Clones were read by immunoSEQ multiplex PCR, and TCRdb kept only the in-frame ones, dropping some. This table holds more than 400,000 clones, 65% to 85% found once. Donation came from healthy HIV-negative adults that had no recent acute infections or vaccinations.

The source material was PBMCs. The receptor was derived from a woman between 40 and 50 years old in good health. Some clones in this sample may be carry-over from other donors' samples. This chain uses TRBV7-2 with TRBJ1-1; no clear D gene. CDR3 nucleotide sequence: TGTGCCAGCAGCTTAAGGGACACTGAAGCTTTCTTT. Residues: CASSLRDTEAFF.